The present TCR beta chain was sequenced within a study of T cell clones after liver transplantation. Study information: Standard immunosuppression, with no induction, continued until 12-24 months after transplant. Notes on the study in general: A significant post-transplant drop in circulating graft-donor-reactive CD4 TCRbeta sequences occurred in most of the 8 subjects. Post-transplant time points were not standardized, so conclusions are preliminary.

TCRdb's table, derived via immunoSEQ multiplex PCR, lists solely in-frame clones and lacks some. The repertoire holds approximately 55,000 clones, 65% to 80% seen once, with just under 10% in the top ten. Comment on this clone: Its antigen is not known.

The CDR3 runs to 13 residues. V lost 4 bases to trimming and J lost 8 bases, with 12 bases between them. From germline, CDR1 is SGHDT and CDR2 YYEEEE. This TCR derives from a human patient who received a liver transplant. Part of the T cells may come from the graft donor. The sequencing here drew on CD4+ T cells from blood, taken approximately 54 months after liver transplant. V is TRBV5-6 and J is TRBJ1-4; D uncertain. The CDR3 sequence is CASSPQGQEKLFF. The CDR3 DNA reads TGTGCCAGCAGCCCCCAAGGTCAAGAAAAACTGTTTTTT.